The clone carrying this T cell receptor (beta chain) turned up a few times. Antigen: not known. The record originates from a study of blood T cells in healthy people across ages. Overall study results and limits: It was held that diversity estimates obtained from one million T cells represented underestimates.

V lost 4 bases to trimming and J lost 0 bases, with 11 bases between them. Per germline, CDR1 SGHKS and CDR2 YYEKEE (reference sequence). CDR3 length: 15 amino acids. A J-beta primer mix and a sample-barcoded 5' primer were used in a second PCR of about 6 to 12 cycles. Each CDR3 protein is one row after TCRdb ran MiXCR on the 5' RACE reads. The sample includes approximately 800,000 distinct CDR3 sequences, roughly 25% of them seen just once. The same data also went into a second study, on T cells of mothers and their children. That report adds: The authors identified no persistent microchimeric T cell clones.

The TCR was taken from a boy aged 5 to 17 in good health. Sequencing input: blood. This chain uses TRBV5-5 with TRBJ2-1; D might be TRBD2 (5 bases). CDR3 protein: CASSGVGSSYNEQFF. DNA of the CDR3: TGTGCCAGCAGCGGCGTAGGGAGCTCCTACAATGAGCAGTTCTTC.